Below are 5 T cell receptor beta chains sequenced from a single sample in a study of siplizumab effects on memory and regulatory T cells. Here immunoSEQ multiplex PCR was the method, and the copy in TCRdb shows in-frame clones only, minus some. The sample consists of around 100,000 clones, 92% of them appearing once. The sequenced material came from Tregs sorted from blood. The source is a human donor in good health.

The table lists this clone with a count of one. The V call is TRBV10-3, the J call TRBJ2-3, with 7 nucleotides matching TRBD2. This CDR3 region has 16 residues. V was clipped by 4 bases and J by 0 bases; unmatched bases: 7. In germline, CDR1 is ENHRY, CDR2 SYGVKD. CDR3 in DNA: TGTGCCATCAGTGTCTTGGCTAGCGGTAGCACAGATACGCAGTATTTT. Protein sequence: CAISVLASGSTDTQYF.

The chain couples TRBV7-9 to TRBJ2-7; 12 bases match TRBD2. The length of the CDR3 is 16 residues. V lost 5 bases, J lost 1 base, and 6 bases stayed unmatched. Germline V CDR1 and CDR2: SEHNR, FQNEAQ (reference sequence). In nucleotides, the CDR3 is TGTGCCAGCAGCCGCAACCTAGCGGGAGGGTCCTACGAGCAGTACTTC. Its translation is CASSRNLAGGSYEQYF.

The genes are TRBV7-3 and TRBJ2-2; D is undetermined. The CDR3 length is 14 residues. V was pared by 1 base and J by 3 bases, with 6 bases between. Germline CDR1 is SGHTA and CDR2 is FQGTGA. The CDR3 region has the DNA TGTGCCAGCAGCTTAAATTGGGACACCGGGGAGCTGTTTTTT. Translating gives CASSLNWDTGELFF. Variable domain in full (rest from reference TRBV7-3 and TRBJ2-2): GAGVSQTPSNKVTEKGKYVELRCDPISGHTALYWYRQSLGQGPEFLIYFQGTGAADDSGLPNDRFFAVRPEGSVSTLKIQRTERGDSAVYLCASSLNWDTGELFFGEGSRLTVL.

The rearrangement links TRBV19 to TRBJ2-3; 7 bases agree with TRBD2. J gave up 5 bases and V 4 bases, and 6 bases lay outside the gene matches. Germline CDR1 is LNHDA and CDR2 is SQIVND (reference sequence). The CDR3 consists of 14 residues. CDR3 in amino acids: CASSSSGPRDTQYF. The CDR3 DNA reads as TGTGCCAGTAGTAGTAGCGGGCCAAGAGATACGCAGTATTTT.

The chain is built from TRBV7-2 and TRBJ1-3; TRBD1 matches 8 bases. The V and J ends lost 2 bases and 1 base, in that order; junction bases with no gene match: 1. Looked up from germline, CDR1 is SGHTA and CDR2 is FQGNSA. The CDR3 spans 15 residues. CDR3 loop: CASSLQGASGNTIYF. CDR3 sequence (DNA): TGTGCCAGCAGCTTACAGGGGGCGTCTGGAAACACCATATATTTT.